The table lists the clone carrying this T cell receptor (beta chain) with many counts. Its antigen is not known. These data belong to a study of T cells in Graves' hyperthyroidism and ophthalmopathy. RNA transcripts were the template for amplifying TCR beta CDR3 regions. Primed by the HTBI set, a first-round RT-PCR was run on the TCR CDR3. TCRdb redid the calling of the multiplex PCR reads with MiXCR, one entry per CDR3 protein. The table lists approximately 600,000 distinct CDR3 sequences, about 20% of them singletons, with roughly a third in the top ten. Study findings and constraints: Blood also carried most thyroid clonotypes expanded above 0.001. Ophthalmopathy was predicted by the model a median of roughly 6.6 months ahead of onset.

The sequenced material came from blood. The TCR was taken from a young man with Graves' ophthalmopathy.

This CDR3 is CASSAAGETGELFF. DNA for the CDR3: TGTGCCAGCAGCGCCGCCGGGGAGACCGGGGAGCTGTTTTTT. The rearrangement joins TRBV6-1 to TRBJ2-2; D may be TRBD2 (5 bases). V shed 6 bases and J shed 5 bases, with 13 bases lying between them. The germline V gene encodes CDR1 MNHNS and CDR2 SASEGT. The CDR3 has 14 residues.